The 6 T cell receptor beta chains below all came from one sample that was sequenced in a study of cytotoxic CD8 clonotypes in ibrutinib-treated CLL (dated by TCRdb to about 2021). Libraries were made using the immunoSEQ multiplex PCR assay. TCRdb took over this immuneACCESS table, retaining in-frame rearrangements with V and J assigned. Such tables are incomplete; in checked studies, under half of the missing clones stem from an unresolved V gene, and the remainder is unexplained. The sample table holds over 250,000 clones, of which around 69% were seen once. The biggest ten clones account for roughly 5.7% of the sample. The time point tag for this specimen amounts to: progressive disease on ibrutinib. The sample here was PBMCs, taken at disease progression, from a patient treated with ibrutinib. The receptor source for this set is a human donor with chronic lymphocytic leukemia.

The chain employs TRBV6-5 and TRBJ2-7, with D uncertain. The length of the CDR3 is 15 residues. Germline values: CDR1 MNHEY, CDR2 SVGAGI. The V end was cut by 2 bases, the J end by 0 bases, with 11 bases between. CDR3: CASSYGRLSSYEQYF. The CDR3 DNA sequence: TGTGCCAGCAGTTACGGGCGGCTAAGCTCCTACGAGCAGTACTTC.

As for this clone: In the same sample, other DNA sequences code for this CDR3. The chain is built from TRBV7-2 and TRBJ2-7, with D possibly TRBD2 on 6 matching bases. There are 16 residues in the CDR3. The V end lost 5 bases, the J end lost 1 base, and 18 bases lay between the germline ends. Germline V CDR1 and CDR2: SGHTA, FQGNSA. The CDR3 loop reads CASSPSGAGGSYEQYF. The CDR3 nucleotides read TGTGCCAGCAGCCCATCGGGCGCCGGGGGATCCTACGAGCAGTACTTC.

The rearrangement links TRBV5-4 to TRBJ2-6, with D hard to call. With 2 bases removed from V and 0 bases from J, the gap between germline ends came to 9 bases. The CDR3 runs 16 residues. Germline CDR1 SGHNT, CDR2 YYREEE (reference sequence). CDR3: CASSFIRSSGANVLTF. The CDR3 nucleotides are TGTGCCAGCAGCTTTATCCGAAGCTCTGGGGCCAACGTCCTGACTTTC.

A few counts support this clone. DNA for the CDR3: TGCGCCAGCAGCCAAGATATTCTCAGGGAGGACAATCAGCCCCAGCATTTT. This sequence encodes CASSQDILREDNQPQHF. V usage is TRBV4-1 and J usage is TRBJ1-5; TRBD1 might be the D (5 bases). The V end lost 0 bases, the J end lost 3 bases, and 15 bases lay between the germline ends. Germline lookup yields CDR1 MGHRA and CDR2 YSYEKL. The CDR3 covers 17 residues.

This chain connects TRBV5-1 to TRBJ1-1; D is undetermined. This CDR3 region has 14 residues. Deletions cut 4 bases from V and 6 bases from J, with 16 bases between. Germline-derived CDR1 and CDR2 are SGHRS and YFSETQ. DNA of the CDR3: TGCGCCAGCAGCCCGACACTGGATTACGCTGAAGCTTTCTTT. Protein product: CASSPTLDYAEAFF.

J is TRBJ2-2 and V is TRBV11-3; 7 bases map to TRBD2. Germline CDR1 SGHNT, CDR2 YENEEA. Germline trimming cut 4 bases from V and 5 bases from J; bases unmatched to any gene: 10. The CDR3 loop spans 16 amino acids. The CDR3 DNA reads as TGTGCCAGCAGCTCCGGGGGGAAAAAGGGGACCGGGGAGCTGTTTTTT. This translates into CASSSGGKKGTGELFF.